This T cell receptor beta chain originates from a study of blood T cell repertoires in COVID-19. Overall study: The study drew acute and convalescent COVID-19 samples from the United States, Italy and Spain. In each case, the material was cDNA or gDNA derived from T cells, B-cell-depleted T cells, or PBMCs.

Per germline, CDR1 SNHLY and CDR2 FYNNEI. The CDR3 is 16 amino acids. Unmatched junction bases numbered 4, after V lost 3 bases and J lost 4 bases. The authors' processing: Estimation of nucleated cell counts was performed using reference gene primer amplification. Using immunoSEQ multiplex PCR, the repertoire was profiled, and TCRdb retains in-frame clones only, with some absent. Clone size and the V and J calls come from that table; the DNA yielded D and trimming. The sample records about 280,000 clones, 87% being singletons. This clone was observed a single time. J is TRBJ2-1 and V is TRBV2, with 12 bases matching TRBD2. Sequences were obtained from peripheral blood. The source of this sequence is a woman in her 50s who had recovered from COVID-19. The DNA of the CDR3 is TGTGCCAGCAGTGATGTAGGACTAGCGGGGTACAATGAGCAGTTCTTC. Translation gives CASSDVGLAGYNEQFF.